Listed here is a single T cell receptor (beta chain). The data derive from a study of OX40 agonist ivuxolimab in advanced cancers. No patient had autoimmune disease or received systemic immunosuppression. TCRdb's table, derived via immunoSEQ multiplex PCR, lists solely in-frame clones and lacks some. This sample has around 120,000 clones, with over 75% found just once. This CDR3 is built from 15 residues. The germline V gene has CDR1 SGHTA and CDR2 FQGNSA. V was pared by 7 bases and J by 1 base, with 17 bases between. The chain has TRBV7-2 and TRBJ2-7; tentatively, D is TRBD1 (6 bases). The TCR sequence derives from an adult with an advanced solid tumor such as melanoma, head and neck, liver or kidney cancer. The sequences come from CD4+ or CD8+ T cells sorted from blood, collected in a trial of the OX40 agonist ivuxolimab. The CDR3 loop reads CASTPYPQGSYEQYF. The CDR3 nucleotides read TGTGCCAGCACCCCCTATCCCCAGGGGTCCTACGAGCAGTACTTC.